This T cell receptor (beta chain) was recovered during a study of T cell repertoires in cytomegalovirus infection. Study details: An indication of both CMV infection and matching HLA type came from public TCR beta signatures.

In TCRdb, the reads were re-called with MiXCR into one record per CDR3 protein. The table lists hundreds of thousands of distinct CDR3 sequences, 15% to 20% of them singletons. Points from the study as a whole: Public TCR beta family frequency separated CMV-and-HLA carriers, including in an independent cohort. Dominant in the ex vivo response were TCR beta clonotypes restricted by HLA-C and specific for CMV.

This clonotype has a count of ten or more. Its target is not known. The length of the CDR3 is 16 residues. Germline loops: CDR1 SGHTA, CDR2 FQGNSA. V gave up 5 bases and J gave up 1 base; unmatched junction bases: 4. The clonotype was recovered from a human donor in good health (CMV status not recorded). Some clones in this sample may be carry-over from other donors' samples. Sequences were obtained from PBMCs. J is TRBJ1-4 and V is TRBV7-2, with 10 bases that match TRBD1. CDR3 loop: CASSRQGAGTNEKLFF. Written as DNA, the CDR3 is TGTGCCAGCAGCCGACAGGGGGCCGGAACTAATGAAAAACTGTTTTTT. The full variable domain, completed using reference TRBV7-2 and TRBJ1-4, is GAGVSQSPSNKVTEKGKDVELRCDPISGHTALYWYRQSLGQGLEFLIYFQGNSAPDKSGLPSDRFSAERTGGSVSTLTIQRTQQEDSAVYLCASSRQGAGTNEKLFFGSGTQLSVL.